The rows below give T cell receptor beta chains drawn from one sample of a study of beta chain features in type 1 diabetes. Here immunoSEQ multiplex PCR was the method, and the copy in TCRdb shows in-frame clones only, minus some. Of around 320,000 clones detected, 12% to 15% appear once; the ten largest clones hold approximately 7%. The sequenced material came from central memory CD4+ T cells from blood. Receptor source: a young man in good health. CDR3s include the opening cysteine and the closing phenylalanine or tryptophan. The D gene is left open where the match is weak. A row's size may be missing; if present it is once, few, many or a size class.

>TRBD1|TRBJ2-1|few|TRBV11-3|15
TGTGCCAGCACGTTAGGGGGACAGGACTACAATGAGCAGTTCTTC
CASTLGGQDYNEQFF
>.|TRBJ2-5|few|TRBV28|18
TGTGCCAGCAGCGGACAGGCCGCGGGGATGACACCGTCGGAGACCCAGTACTTC
CASSGQAAGMTPSETQYF
>TRBD2|TRBJ2-1|.|TRBV6-1|14
TGTGCCAGCAGAGAGACCCTAGCGGACAATGAGCAGTTCTTC
CASRETLADNEQFF
>.|TRBJ1-2|few|TRBV9|16
TGTGCCAGCAGCGCCGCCGGGGCAAGGGGGGTAGTTGGCTACACCTTC
CASSAAGARGVVGYTF
>TRBD1|TRBJ1-4|.|TRBV7-9|14
TGTGCCAGCAGGGAGACAGGGTTGGTGGAAAAACTGTTTTTT
CASRETGLVEKLFF
>TRBD2|TRBJ2-1|.|TRBV5-6|16
TGTGCCAGCAGTTCCATCAGCGGGAGGACCAACAATGAGCAGTTCTTC
CASSSISGRTNNEQFF
>.|TRBJ2-1|.|TRBV6-5|14
TGTGCCAGCAGTAACGCCGGGGACTACAATGAGCAGTTCTTC
CASSNAGDYNEQFF
>.|TRBJ1-4|.|TRBV19|15
TGTGCCAGTAGTATACTCACGCAGGTCGGCGAAAAACTGTTTTTT
CASSILTQVGEKLFF
>.|TRBJ2-3|few|TRBV5-8|16
TGTGCCAGCAGCTTGGATGTCTTGCGGTCCACAGATACGCAGTATTTT
CASSLDVLRSTDTQYF
>.|TRBJ2-3|few|TRBV6-5|11
TGTGCCAGCTTCCAGGGGGCTAGCGGGTATTTT
CASFQGASGYF
>TRBD2|TRBJ2-1|few|TRBV5-6|17
TGTGCCAGCAGTAGCGGGAGGGCCTGGGCATCCTACAATGAGCAGTTCTTC
CASSSGRAWASYNEQFF
>TRBD1|TRBJ2-1|.|TRBV11-3|15
TGTGCCAGCGGGGGATGGGACAGGGGAGCTGCCGAGCAGTTCTTC
CASGGWDRGAAEQFF
>TRBD1|TRBJ1-5|few|TRBV6-5|14
TGTGCCAGCAGTCGGGACAGGGGGCAAGGGCCCCAGCATTTT
CASSRDRGQGPQHF
>.|TRBJ1-1|few|TRBV5-4|15
TGTGCCAGCAGCTTAGGGGGGGAAGGGCTCTCGACAGCTTTCTTT
CASSLGGEGLSTAFF
>.|TRBJ2-2|.|TRBV4-1|18
TGCGCCAGCAGCCCAACCCCTGGGGGGTGGGGTGCCACCGGGGAGCTGTTTTTT
CASSPTPGGWGATGELFF
>.|TRBJ2-3|few|TRBV5-1|14
TGCGCCAGCAGCTTTTCAAGGGGGGCAGATACGCAGTATTTT
CASSFSRGADTQYF
>TRBD1|TRBJ2-7|.|TRBV5-4|13
TGTGCCAGCAGCTGGGACAGGGAGAGCGAGCAGTACTTC
CASSWDRESEQYF
>.|TRBJ2-7|.|TRBV27|15
TGTGCCAGCAGTTTAGGGGGCGATCTCTACTACGAGCAGTACTTC
CASSLGGDLYYEQYF
>.|TRBJ1-5|once|TRBV5-6|15
TGTGCCAGCAGCTTGGGTCGGGTCCCTACTCAGCCCCAGCATTTT
CASSLGRVPTQPQHF
>.|TRBJ1-2|.|TRBV5-1|13
TGCGCCAGCAGCTCGGACGGAGCAGGGGGCTACACCTTC
CASSSDGAGGYTF
>.|TRBJ1-1|once|TRBV6-5|11
TGTGCCAGCAAAAGGGGGGCTGAAGCTTTCTTT
CASKRGAEAFF
>TRBD1|TRBJ2-5|few|TRBV12-5|13
TGTGCTAGTGGCACAACAGGGGCCGAGACCCAGTACTTC
CASGTTGAETQYF
>TRBD1|TRBJ2-1|many|TRBV5-1|15
TGCGCCAGCAGCTTACTACAGGGGACCCGCAATGAGCAGTTCTTC
CASSLLQGTRNEQFF
>TRBD1|TRBJ1-2|.|TRBV4-2|16
TGTGCCAGCAGCCAAGGGGGGGGAGACAGGGGCTCTGGCTACACCTTC
CASSQGGGDRGSGYTF